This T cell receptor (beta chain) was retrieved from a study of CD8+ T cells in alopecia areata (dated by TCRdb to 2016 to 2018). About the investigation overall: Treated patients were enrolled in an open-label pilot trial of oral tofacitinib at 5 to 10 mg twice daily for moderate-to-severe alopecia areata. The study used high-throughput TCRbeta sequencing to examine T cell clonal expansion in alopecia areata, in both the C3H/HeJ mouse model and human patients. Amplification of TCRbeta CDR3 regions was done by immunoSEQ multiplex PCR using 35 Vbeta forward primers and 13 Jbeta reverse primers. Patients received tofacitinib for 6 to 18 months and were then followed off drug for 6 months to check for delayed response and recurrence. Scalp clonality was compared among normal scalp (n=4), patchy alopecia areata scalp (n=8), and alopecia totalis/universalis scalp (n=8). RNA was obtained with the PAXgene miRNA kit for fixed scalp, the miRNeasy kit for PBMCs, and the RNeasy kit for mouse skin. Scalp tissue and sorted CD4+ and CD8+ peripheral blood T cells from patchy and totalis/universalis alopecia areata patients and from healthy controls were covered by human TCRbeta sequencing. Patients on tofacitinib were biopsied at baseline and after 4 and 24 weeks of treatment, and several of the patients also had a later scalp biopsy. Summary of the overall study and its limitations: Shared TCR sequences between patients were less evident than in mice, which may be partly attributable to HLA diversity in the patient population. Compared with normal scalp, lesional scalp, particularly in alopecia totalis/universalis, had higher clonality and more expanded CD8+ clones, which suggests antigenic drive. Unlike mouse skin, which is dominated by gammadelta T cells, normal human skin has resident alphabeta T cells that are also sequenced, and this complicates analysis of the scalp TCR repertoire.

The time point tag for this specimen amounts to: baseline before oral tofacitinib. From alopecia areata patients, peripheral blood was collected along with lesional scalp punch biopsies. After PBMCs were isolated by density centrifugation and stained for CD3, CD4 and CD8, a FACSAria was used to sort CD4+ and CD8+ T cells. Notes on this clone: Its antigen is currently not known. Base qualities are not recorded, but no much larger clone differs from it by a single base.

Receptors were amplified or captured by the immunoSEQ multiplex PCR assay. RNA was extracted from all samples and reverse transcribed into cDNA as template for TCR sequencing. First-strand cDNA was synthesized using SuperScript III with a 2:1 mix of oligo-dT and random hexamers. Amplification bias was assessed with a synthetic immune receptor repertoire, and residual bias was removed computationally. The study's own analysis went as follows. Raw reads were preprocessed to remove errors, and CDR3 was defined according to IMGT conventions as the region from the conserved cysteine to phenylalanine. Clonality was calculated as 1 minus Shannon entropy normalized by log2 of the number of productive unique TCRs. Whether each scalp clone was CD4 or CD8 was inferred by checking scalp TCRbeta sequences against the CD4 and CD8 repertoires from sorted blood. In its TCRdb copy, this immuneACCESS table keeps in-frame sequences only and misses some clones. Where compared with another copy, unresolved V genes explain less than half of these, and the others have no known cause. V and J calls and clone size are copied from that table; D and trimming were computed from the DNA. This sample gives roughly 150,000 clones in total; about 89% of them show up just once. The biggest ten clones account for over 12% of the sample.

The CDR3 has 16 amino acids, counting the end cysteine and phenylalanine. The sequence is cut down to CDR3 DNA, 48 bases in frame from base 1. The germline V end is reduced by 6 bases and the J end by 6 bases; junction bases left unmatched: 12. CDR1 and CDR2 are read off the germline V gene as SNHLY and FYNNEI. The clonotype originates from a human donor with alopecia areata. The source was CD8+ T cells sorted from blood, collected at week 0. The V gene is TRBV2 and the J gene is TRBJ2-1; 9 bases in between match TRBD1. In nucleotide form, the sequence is TGTGCCAGCAGGCGAGCCACCGGGACAGGGTTCAATGAGCAGTTCTTC. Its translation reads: CASRRATGTGFNEQFF.